This T cell receptor beta chain was observed in a study of T cells expressing NK-cell markers. In the study overall: It was sorted CD3+CD56+NKG2C+, CD3+CD56+NKG2C- and CD3+CD56-NKG2C+ T cells that supplied the TCR beta repertoires. Study conclusions and caveats: Questions lingered over whether expanded NKG2C+ T cell clones were HCMV-specific. Among CD8+ T cells from roughly six donors, dominant NKG2C+ clonotypes accounted for about 1.0-7.0%.

About this clonotype itself: The antigen remains unidentified.

The germline CDR1 and CDR2 sequences are SQVTM and ANQGSEA. The CDR3 has 13 amino acids. The TCR beta cDNA came from 5'RACE template switching with UMIs. No DNA is given; TCRdb re-called the 5' RACE reads and lists each CDR3 protein once. The table lists approximately 460,000 distinct CDR3 sequences. The rearrangement links TRBV29-1 to TRBJ2-7; TCRdb gives TRBD1 as the D gene, but with no DNA this cannot be confirmed. Sequenced material: blood T cells: a sorted CD56 or NKG2C T cell subset, CD4+ or CD8+ T cells, or bulk PBMC T cells (not recorded which). The source of this sequence is a woman aged 18 to 75 in good health. CDR3 loop: CSVEPQATGEQYF.